This entry concerns a single TCR beta chain. Its antigen is unidentified. This sample is part of a study of T cells in Graves' hyperthyroidism and ophthalmopathy. It was RNA transcripts that yielded the amplified TCR beta CDR3 regions. The TCR CDR3 was amplified in a first-round RT-PCR using the HTBI primer set. TCRdb analysed the multiplex PCR reads with MiXCR anew, one entry per CDR3 protein. The data contain some 600,000 distinct CDR3 sequences, around 14% of them seen just once; the ten biggest clones take up roughly 5.5%. Each 10 ml fresh peripheral blood draw supplied the PBMCs. Study-wide points: Among thyroid clonotypes expanded above 0.001, most also appeared in blood.

The CDR3 is made up of 14 amino acids. The V end was cut by 7 bases, the J end by 2 bases, with 13 bases between. The V gene's germline CDR1 is ENHRY and CDR2 SYGVKD. The source is a young woman with Graves' hyperthyroidism that later progressed to Graves' ophthalmopathy. The sample taken for sequencing was blood. This rearrangement joins TRBV10-3 to TRBJ2-3; D tentatively fits TRBD1 or TRBD2 (5 bases each). The DNA of the CDR3 is TGTGCCATCAAAGGTCCGGGGCTCACAGATACGCAGTATTTT. Its translation: CAIKGPGLTDTQYF.